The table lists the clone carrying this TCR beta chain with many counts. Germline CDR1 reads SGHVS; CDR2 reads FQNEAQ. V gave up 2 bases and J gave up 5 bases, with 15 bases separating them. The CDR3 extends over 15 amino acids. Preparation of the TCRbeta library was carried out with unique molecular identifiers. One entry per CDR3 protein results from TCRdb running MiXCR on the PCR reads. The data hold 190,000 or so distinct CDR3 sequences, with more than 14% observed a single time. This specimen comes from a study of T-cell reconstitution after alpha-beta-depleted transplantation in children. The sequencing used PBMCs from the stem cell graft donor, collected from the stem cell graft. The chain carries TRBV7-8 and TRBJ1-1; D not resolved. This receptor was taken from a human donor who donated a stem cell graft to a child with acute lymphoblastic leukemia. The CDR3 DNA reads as TGTGCCAGCAGCTTACAAGGCAGGCAAGGAACTGAAGCTTTCTTT. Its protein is CASSLQGRQGTEAFF.